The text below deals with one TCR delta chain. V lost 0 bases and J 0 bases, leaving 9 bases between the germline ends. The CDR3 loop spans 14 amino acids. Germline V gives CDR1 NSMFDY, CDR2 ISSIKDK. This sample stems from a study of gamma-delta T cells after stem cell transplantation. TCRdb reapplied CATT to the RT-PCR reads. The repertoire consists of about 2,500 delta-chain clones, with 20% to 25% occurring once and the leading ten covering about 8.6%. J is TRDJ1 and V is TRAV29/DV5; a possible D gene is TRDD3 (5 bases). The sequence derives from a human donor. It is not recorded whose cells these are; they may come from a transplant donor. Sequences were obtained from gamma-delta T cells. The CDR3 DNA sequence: TGTGCAGCAAGCGAGGGGGGTTACACCGATAAACTCATCTTT. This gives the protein CAASEGGYTDKLIF.